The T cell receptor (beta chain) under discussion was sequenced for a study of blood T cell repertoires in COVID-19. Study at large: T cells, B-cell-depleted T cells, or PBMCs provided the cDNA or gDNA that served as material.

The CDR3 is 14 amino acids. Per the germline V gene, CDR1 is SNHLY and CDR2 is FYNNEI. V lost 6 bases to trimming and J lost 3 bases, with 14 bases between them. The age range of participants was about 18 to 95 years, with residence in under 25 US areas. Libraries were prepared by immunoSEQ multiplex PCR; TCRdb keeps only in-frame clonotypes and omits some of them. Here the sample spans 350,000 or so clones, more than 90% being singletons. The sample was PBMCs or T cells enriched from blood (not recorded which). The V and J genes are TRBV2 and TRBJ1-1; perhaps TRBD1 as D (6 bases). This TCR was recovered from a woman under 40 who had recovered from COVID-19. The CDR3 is CASSITTGYTEAFF. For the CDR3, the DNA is TGTGCCAGCAGCATTACGACAGGCTACACTGAAGCTTTCTTT.